What follows are 26 T cell receptor beta chains derived from one specimen sequenced in a study of Ad26.COV2.S vaccination and SARS-CoV-2 variants. The data were produced by immunoSEQ multiplex PCR, yet TCRdb's version contains in-frame clones alone and is incomplete. In the table there are 300,000 to 400,000 clones, 87% of which are singletons. The treatment here: around 19 received Ad26.COV2.S at low or high dose, single or two shots; about five received placebo; per-sample allocation not given. At day 63 after the first vaccine or placebo injection, samples were drawn. The sequences come from peripheral blood, collected in a trial of Ad26.COV2.S vaccine versus placebo. These receptors all stem from a person aged 18 to 65 who received the Ad26.COV2.S COVID-19 vaccine or a placebo.

The V call is TRBV12-3 or TRBV12-4, the J call TRBJ2-1; the D is unclear. Trimming left V 5 bases short and J 5 bases short, with 10 bases between. The length of the CDR3 is 13 residues. CDR3 bases: TGTGCCAGCAGTCCAACAACGGACAATGAGCAGTTCTTC. Its protein product is CASSPTTDNEQFF.

This chain joins TRBV18 and TRBJ1-4, with 7 bases lining up with TRBD1. The junction had 3 bases not matched to a gene; V was cut back by 1 base and J by 4 bases. CDR1 KGHSH and CDR2 LQKENI come from the germline V gene. The CDR3 length is 15 residues. The CDR3: CASSPRTGNNEKLFF. The DNA of the CDR3 is TGTGCCAGCTCACCACGGACAGGCAATAATGAAAAACTGTTTTTT.

The chain has TRBV2 and TRBJ1-5; 7 bases are a match to TRBD1. The CDR3 is made up of 16 amino acids. J was trimmed by 2 bases and V by 2 bases; bases with no gene match: 6. CDR1 and CDR2 (germline): SNHLY, FYNNEI. CDR3: CASSEKGGWGNQPQHF. Here the CDR3 DNA reads TGTGCCAGCAGTGAAAAAGGGGGCTGGGGCAATCAGCCCCAGCATTTT.

The V call is TRBV5-1, the J call TRBJ2-6; D remains ambiguous. Germline V gene sequence: CDR1 SGHRS, CDR2 YFSETQ. This CDR3 has 16 residues. Trimming pared 0 bases from V and 1 base from J, leaving 8 bases between. Here the CDR3 DNA reads TGCGCCAGCAGCTTGGGTCCCATATCTGGGGCCAACGTCCTGACTTTC. Its translation is CASSLGPISGANVLTF.

The chain combines TRBV2 with TRBJ2-5; the match to TRBD2 covers 8 bases. In germline, CDR1 is SNHLY, CDR2 FYNNEI. V shed 2 bases, J shed 2 bases, and the junction held 7 bases outside the gene matches. The CDR3 runs to 16 residues. In DNA, the CDR3 is TGTGCCAGCAGTGAATCCCCAGCGGGGGAACAAGAGACCCAGTACTTC. It encodes CASSESPAGEQETQYF.

This chain links TRBV28 with TRBJ1-1; 7 bases fit TRBD1. CDR1 MDHEN and CDR2 SYDVKM come from the germline V gene. The CDR3 contains 15 residues. Unmatched junction bases numbered 6, after V lost 5 bases and J lost 0 bases. The CDR3 DNA is TGTGCCAGCAGTCCTCAGGGGACAGTGAACACTGAAGCTTTCTTT. Translation gives CASSPQGTVNTEAFF.

The chain combines TRBV30 with TRBJ1-1; TRBD1 might be the D (5 bases). CDR1 GTSNPN and CDR2 SVGIG come from the germline V gene (reference sequence). V was cut by 8 bases and J by 0 bases, with 10 bases left in between. The CDR3 is 12 amino acids. CDR3 protein: CAGKTVNTEAFF. CDR3 coding DNA: TGTGCCGGTAAGACAGTGAACACTGAAGCTTTCTTT.

V usage is TRBV19 and J usage is TRBJ2-1; 11 nucleotides agree with TRBD2. CDR1 is LNHDA, CDR2 SQIVND, per germline (reference sequence). The ends lost 3 bases at V and 4 bases at J; junction bases unmatched: 2. This CDR3 has 15 amino acids. The CDR3: CASSIGTSGYNEQFF. Here the CDR3 DNA reads TGTGCCAGTAGTATCGGGACTAGCGGATACAATGAGCAGTTCTTC.

The V and J genes are TRBV19 and TRBJ2-2, with TRBD1 as a possible D gene (5 bases). The germline V gene has CDR1 LNHDA and CDR2 SQIVND (reference sequence). V lost 7 bases and J 5 bases, leaving 11 bases between the germline ends. CDR3 length equals 13 residues. In nucleotides, the CDR3 is TGTGCCAGTAATCCAGGGCCGACCGGGGAGCTGTTTTTT. Protein product: CASNPGPTGELFF.

The rearrangement uses TRBV29-1 and TRBJ1-5; the match to TRBD1 covers 11 bases. The V segment lost 7 bases and the J segment 6 bases; nucleotides outside the gene matches: 5. The CDR3 has 13 amino acids. CDR1 is SQVTM and CDR2 is ANQGSEA in the germline V gene. Here the CDR3 reads CSAGQGAFQPQHF. The DNA for the CDR3 is TGCAGCGCTGGACAGGGGGCTTTTCAGCCCCAGCATTTT.

The chain recombines TRBV6-6 with TRBJ2-1, with D tentatively TRBD2 (7 bases). V was trimmed by 5 bases and J by 8 bases, leaving 19 bases between them. CDR3 length: 15 amino acids. CDR1 is MNHNY, CDR2 SVGAGI, per germline (reference sequence). As DNA, the CDR3 is TGTGCCAGCAGTAAGAGGGGGGGCTTAAGCGATGAGCAGTTCTTC. Encoded protein: CASSKRGGLSDEQFF.

The V and J genes are TRBV19 and TRBJ1-2; 10 bases agree with TRBD1. Trimming cost V 5 bases and J 8 bases; bases outside gene matches: 5. CDR3 length: 13 residues. In germline, CDR1 is LNHDA, CDR2 SQIVND (reference sequence). For the CDR3, the DNA is TGTGCCAGTAGTCCGACAGGGGGCATCGGCTACACCTTC. This codes for CASSPTGGIGYTF.

This clone was seen just once. The chain is built from TRBV4-3 and TRBJ1-1; weak D call: TRBD1 (5 bases). V was shortened by 1 base and J by 0 bases, with 12 bases between the two germline ends. This CDR3 has 16 residues. CDR1 and CDR2 (germline): LGHNA, YSLEER. CDR3 bases: TGCGCCAGCAGCCAAGGGACTCGGGGCTTGAACACTGAAGCTTTCTTT. This codes for CASSQGTRGLNTEAFF.

V is TRBV6-4 and J is TRBJ2-3, with TRBD2 matching 14 bases. CDR3 length: 15 amino acids. Germline values: CDR1 MRHNA, CDR2 SNTAGT. After removal of 6 bases from V and 6 bases from J, the junction contained 5 bases not matched to a gene. The DNA for the CDR3 is TGTGCCAGCAGCCGACTAGCGGGGGGGCAGGATACGCAGTATTTT. Translating it yields CASSRLAGGQDTQYF.

V gene TRBV27 combines with J gene TRBJ2-7, with D unclear. The CDR3 loop spans 14 amino acids. Germline V gene data show CDR1 as MNHEY and CDR2 as SMNVEV (reference sequence). V lost 0 bases and J lost 0, with 6 bases in between. The CDR3 DNA reads as TGTGCCAGCAGTTTATCCGGCATCTCCTACGAGCAGTACTTC. Protein: CASSLSGISYEQYF.

The chain recombines TRBV5-1 with TRBJ2-1; no reliable D call. CDR3 size: 13 residues. Germline CDR1 is SGHRS and CDR2 is YFSETQ. Trimming stripped 4 bases from V and 9 bases from J, with 14 bases between. CDR3 sequence (DNA): TGCGCCAGCAGCCCCCCCTCGATAGGTGAGCAGTTCTTC. This gives the protein CASSPPSIGEQFF.

V is TRBV30 and J is TRBJ2-7, with D tentatively TRBD1 (6 bases). Trimming left V 8 bases short and J 2 bases short, with 16 bases between. Per germline, CDR1 GTSNPN and CDR2 SVGIG (reference sequence). This CDR3 has 13 residues. Written as DNA, the CDR3 is TGTGCCAGTAAACAGGGAACTCCCTACGAGCAGTACTTC. The encoded protein is CASKQGTPYEQYF.

The chain joins TRBV29-1 to TRBJ2-5, with D possibly TRBD1 on 6 matching bases. The CDR3 consists of 14 residues. The germline CDR1 and CDR2 sequences are SQVTM and ANQGSEA. V was shortened by 6 bases and J by 5 bases, with 19 bases between the two germline ends. The CDR3 region has the DNA TGCAGCGTCCTGAGCTGGGACACTGGGGAGACCCAGTACTTC. Protein product: CSVLSWDTGETQYF.

The V call is TRBV2, the J call TRBJ2-5; TRBD1 might be the D (6 bases). The CDR3 length is 14 residues. CDR1 is SNHLY and CDR2 is FYNNEI in the germline V gene. V was pared by 6 bases and J by 2 bases, with 13 bases between. The CDR3 DNA is TGTGCCAGCAGGGTGGGACAAATTCAAGAGACCCAGTACTTC. Its translation is CASRVGQIQETQYF.

The chain recombines TRBV30 with TRBJ2-2; the D gene is possibly TRBD1 (6 bases). Germline V gives CDR1 GTSNPN, CDR2 SVGIG (reference sequence). Trimming removed 4 bases at V and 5 bases at J, with 11 bases between. The CDR3 is made up of 13 amino acids. CDR3 residues: CAWKLGGTGELFF. The DNA for the CDR3 is TGTGCCTGGAAGTTAGGGGGTACCGGGGAGCTGTTTTTT.

The chain is built from TRBV12-3 or TRBV12-4 and TRBJ1-5; no clear D gene. The V end was cut by 1 base, the J end by 9 bases, with 4 bases between. This CDR3 has 11 amino acids. The CDR3 is CASSLGMPQHF. Here the CDR3 DNA reads TGTGCCAGCAGTTTAGGGATGCCCCAGCATTTT.

CDR3 in amino acids: CASSDLAGANVLTF. DNA of the CDR3: TGTGCCAGCAGCGATTTGGCTGGGGCCAACGTCCTGACTTTC. The rearrangement uses TRBV5-6 and TRBJ2-6; D unresolved. The CDR3 is made up of 14 amino acids. V was pared by 4 bases and J by 2 bases, with 7 bases between. Germline V gives CDR1 SGHDT, CDR2 YYEEEE.

The rearrangement joins TRBV4-3 to TRBJ2-7; D tentatively reads TRBD1 or TRBD2 (5 bases each). The V gene's germline CDR1 is LGHNA and CDR2 YSLEER. The CDR3 extends over 14 amino acids. V was shortened by 3 bases and J by 3 bases, with 12 bases between the two germline ends. The CDR3 nucleotides are TGCGCCAGCAGCCAGGATCGGGACGGCTACGAGCAGTACTTC. Protein: CASSQDRDGYEQYF.

The gene calls are TRBV5-1 and TRBJ1-3; D unresolved. CDR1 is SGHRS and CDR2 is YFSETQ in the germline V gene. Trimming took off 0 bases at V and 7 bases at J, with 11 bases between the two ends. The CDR3 runs 14 residues. The CDR3 nucleotides read TGCGCCAGCAGCTTGGAGGGAGGGAGGAACACCATATATTTT. This translates into CASSLEGGRNTIYF.

The V and J genes are TRBV7-3 and TRBJ2-2; the D gene is possibly TRBD1 (5 bases). Trimming shortened V by 5 bases and J by 6 bases, and 16 bases separated the two germline ends. Germline CDR1 and CDR2: SGHTA and FQGTGA. CDR3 length: 15 residues. CDR3 nucleotide sequence: TGTGCCAGCAGCCAAGGCAGGGTCGGGTCCGGGGAGCTGTTTTTT. This sequence encodes CASSQGRVGSGELFF.

The sample holds one count of this clone. The chain is built from TRBV5-6 and TRBJ2-5; tentatively, D is TRBD1 (5 bases). Per the germline V gene, CDR1 is SGHDT and CDR2 is YYEEEE. Trimming left V 0 bases short and J 3 bases short, with 9 bases between. The CDR3 spans 14 residues. CDR3 residues: CASSLGDSKETQYF. The CDR3 bases are TGTGCCAGCAGCTTGGGAGACAGTAAAGAGACCCAGTACTTC. Filled out from reference TRBV5-6 and TRBJ2-5, the complete variable domain reads DAGVTQSPTHLIKTRGQQVTLRCSPKSGHDTVSWYQQALGQGPQFIFQYYEEEERQRGNFPDRFSGHQFPNYSSELNVNALLLGDSALYLCASSLGDSKETQYFGPGTRLLVL.